The clone carrying this TCR beta chain was detected ten times or more. Each CDR3 protein is one row after TCRdb ran MiXCR on the RT-PCR reads. This sample carries 650,000 to 800,000 distinct CDR3 sequences, approximately 15% of them seen once, and the ten largest clones take about 3.6%. Sequencing was carried out using memory CD4+ T cells from blood. The sequence derives from a female donor in good health, serving as a healthy control.

DNA for the CDR3: TGCAGCGCCGGACTAGCGCCAACCTACGAGCAGTACTTC. Encoded protein: CSAGLAPTYEQYF. The chain employs TRBV29-1 and TRBJ2-7, with 9 positions matching TRBD2. Trimming cost V 7 bases and J 2 bases; bases outside gene matches: 6. Germline CDR1 reads SQVTM; CDR2 reads ANQGSEA. The CDR3 is 13 amino acids.